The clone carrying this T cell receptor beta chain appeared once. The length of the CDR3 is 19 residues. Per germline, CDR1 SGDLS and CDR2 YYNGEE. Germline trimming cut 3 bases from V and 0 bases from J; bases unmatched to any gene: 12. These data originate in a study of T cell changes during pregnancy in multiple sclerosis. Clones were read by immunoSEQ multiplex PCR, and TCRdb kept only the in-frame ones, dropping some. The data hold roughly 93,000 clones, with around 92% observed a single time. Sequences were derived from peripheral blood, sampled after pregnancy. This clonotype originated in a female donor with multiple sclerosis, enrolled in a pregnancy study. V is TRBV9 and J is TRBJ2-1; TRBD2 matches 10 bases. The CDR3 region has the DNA TGTGCCAGCAGCGGGGAGCAGCGGGGGGGCCTTGTCTCCTACAATGAGCAGTTCTTC. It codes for CASSGEQRGGLVSYNEQFF.